This TCR beta chain was recovered during a study of blood T cell repertoires in COVID-19. On the study more broadly: Italy, Spain and the United States were the sources of the convalescent and acute COVID-19 samples. From T cells, B-cell-depleted T cells, or PBMCs came the material, which was cDNA or gDNA.

Original handling: Reference gene primer amplification gave nucleated cell count estimates. The protocol was immunoSEQ multiplex PCR, while the TCRdb copy is restricted to in-frame clones and leaves out a portion. V and J calls plus clone size are reproduced from that table; the DNA served to infer D and trimming. The profile shows some 340,000 clones, around 88% of them singletons. This clone was counted once. The CDR3 runs to 15 residues. Germline lookup yields CDR1 MNHEY and CDR2 SVGEGT. With 3 bases clipped from V and 1 base from J, the junction kept 6 bases outside the gene matches. The sample was peripheral blood. The TCR sequence derives from a man in his thirties or forties with active or convalescent COVID-19. The gene calls are TRBV6-2 or TRBV6-3 and TRBJ2-7; 7 bases map to TRBD1. Here the CDR3 DNA reads TGTGCCAGCAGTTATGGTCAGGGGGTATCCTACGAGCAGTACTTC. Its translation: CASSYGQGVSYEQYF.